The source of this T cell receptor (beta chain) is a study of T cells after yellow fever vaccination (dated by TCRdb to about 2019). Regarding the complete study: The SMART-Seq v4 Ultra Low Input RNA kit was used to prepare libraries from fractions with low cell numbers. To follow T-cell clones before and after both primary and booster YFV17D yellow fever vaccination, bulk TCR alpha and beta repertoires underwent longitudinal sequencing. Two healthy male donors, one aged 18 to 29 and one aged 30 to 39 years, were included in the cohort. Bulk PBMC replicates and cell subsets were isolated from blood drawn at multiple timepoints before and after both primary and secondary immunization. The research as a whole found: Only a couple of donors were included in the study, so the extent to which the findings can be generalized is limited. Most clones expanded after primary vaccination (almost 98% of CD4 and about 85% of CD8) were re-detected after the booster, suggesting that broad memory maintenance occurred. A small fraction of clonotypes appeared in both the CD4 and CD8 compartments, likely as a result of convergent recombination. FACS-sorted repertoires could contain abundant contaminating clonotypes from the bulk population, so computational filtering was required. The secondary T-cell response was found to be weaker but faster than the primary response, with a peak reached on day 5 rather than on day 15.

On this clonotype itself: Its antigen remains unidentified. Per-base qualities were not stored, and no clone one base away is much larger.

Sequences LGHNA (CDR1) and YSLEER (CDR2) are obtained from the germline V gene. Trimming leaves V shorter by 4 bases and J shorter by 0 bases, with the junction holding 3 bases beyond the gene matches. The CDR3 goes from the cysteine to the phenylalanine over 14 residues. CDR3 DNA only is kept here, 42 bases in frame from base 1. The treatment or condition label corresponds to: live attenuated yellow fever vaccine strain. At every blood-draw timepoint, two biological replicates of bulk PBMCs were collected. A standard Ficoll-Paque protocol was used to isolate PBMCs from peripheral blood. TriZol was used to extract RNA from bulk PBMCs, from CD4 and CD8 fractions, and from dextramer-positive and dextramer-negative fractions. TCR cDNA was synthesized by 5'RACE template switching, through which a universal primer site and unique molecular identifiers were introduced. Priming for cDNA synthesis came from both the TCR alpha and TCR beta constant segments. Two PCR steps were used to amplify libraries, with sample barcodes and sequencing adapters being added in the second step. Libraries were sequenced on Illumina HiSeq 2500 (2x100 bp) or NovaSeq (2x150 bp). The authors' analysis ran thus. Demultiplexing of reads and collapsing into UMI consensus sequences were performed with MIGEC, and V(D)J alignment was carried out with MiXCR. Vaccine-responding clonotypes were identified with edgeR using replicate PBMC samples, with FDR below 0.01 and a log2 fold change above 5 up to day 15 being required. Bulk clonotypes were assigned CD4 or CD8 identity according to which sequenced CD4 or CD8 repertoire held them at higher abundance. TCRdb reprocessed the public reads (quality trimming at Q25 with fastp, clone calling with MiXCR) and kept in-frame beta chains. Rows with one shared CDR3 protein collapse into an entry with the most common genes and DNA. Clone size and V and J calls follow TCRdb, not the original study. The sample table holds over 300,000 distinct CDR3 sequences, of which roughly 7% were seen once. The ten most abundant clones make up about 18% of the sample.

The receptor's source is a man between 18 and 29 years old who received the YFV17D yellow fever vaccine. The sequencing used PBMCs, collected 35 to 50 days after the first yellow fever vaccination. The V and J genes are TRBV4-3 and TRBJ2-7; 7 junctional bases match TRBD1. The DNA is TGCGCCAGCAGCCCGAGGGACAGCTCCTACGAGCAGTACTTC. Its translation is CASSPRDSSYEQYF.